The clone carrying this T cell receptor beta chain was seen only once. Its antigen is not identified. The sort gate was single viable CD3+CD4+CD8-CD45RO+ cells for memory CD4+ T cells. Donors' CMV status reflects serum IgG against pp150, pp28, p38, p52. Total CD4+ T cells were enriched by CD4 positive selection. This entry is derived from a study of memory CD4+ T cells and cytomegalovirus serostatus. Study-wide results and caveats: 67 of 164 known CMV-associated TCRbeta sequences appeared in CD4+ memory.

In the authors' methods: Out-of-frame sequences were removed, leaving about 2,300,000 distinct TCRbeta sequences. TCRdb's copy holds only in-frame clones and misses some; the assay was immunoSEQ multiplex PCR. V, J and clone size reflect that table, while D and trimming were determined from the DNA. The table includes 50,000 or so clones, around 83% detected once. The sample taken for sequencing was memory CD4+ T cells from blood. The receptor's source is an adult in good health and CMV-seropositive.

In DNA form, the CDR3 reads TGTGCCAGCACTCCGGGGGGACCCTATGGCTACACCTTC. Encoded protein: CASTPGGPYGYTF. The chain uses TRBV28 and TRBJ1-2; TRBD1 is a possible D gene (5 bases). The CDR3 consists of 13 residues. Trimming took 7 bases from V and 4 from J, leaving 13 bases between them. CDR1 and CDR2 (germline): MDHEN, SYDVKM.